This T cell receptor beta chain emerged from a study of blood T cell repertoires in COVID-19. Study details: Sample material is recorded as cDNA or gDNA derived from T cells, B-cell-depleted T cells, or PBMCs.

The assay was immunoSEQ multiplex PCR, and TCRdb's table has in-frame clones only and misses some. The sample includes roughly 380,000 clones, about 90% of them seen just once. Across 24 US areas, participants ranged in age from about 18 to 100 years. In assigning cohorts, the study relied on participant-reported clinical history. Germline CDR1 reads MNHEY; CDR2 reads SMNVEV (reference sequence). The CDR3 length is 14 residues. V trimming: 5 bases; J trimming: 6 bases; junction bases outside the gene matches: 4. The J gene is TRBJ1-4, the V gene TRBV27; TRBD1 matches 9 bases. This TCR derives from a woman younger than 45 who had recovered from COVID-19. Sequenced material: PBMCs or T cells enriched from blood (not recorded which). The CDR3 reads CASSTGTGYEKLFF. In DNA, the CDR3 is TGTGCCAGCAGTACCGGGACAGGGTATGAAAAACTGTTTTTT.